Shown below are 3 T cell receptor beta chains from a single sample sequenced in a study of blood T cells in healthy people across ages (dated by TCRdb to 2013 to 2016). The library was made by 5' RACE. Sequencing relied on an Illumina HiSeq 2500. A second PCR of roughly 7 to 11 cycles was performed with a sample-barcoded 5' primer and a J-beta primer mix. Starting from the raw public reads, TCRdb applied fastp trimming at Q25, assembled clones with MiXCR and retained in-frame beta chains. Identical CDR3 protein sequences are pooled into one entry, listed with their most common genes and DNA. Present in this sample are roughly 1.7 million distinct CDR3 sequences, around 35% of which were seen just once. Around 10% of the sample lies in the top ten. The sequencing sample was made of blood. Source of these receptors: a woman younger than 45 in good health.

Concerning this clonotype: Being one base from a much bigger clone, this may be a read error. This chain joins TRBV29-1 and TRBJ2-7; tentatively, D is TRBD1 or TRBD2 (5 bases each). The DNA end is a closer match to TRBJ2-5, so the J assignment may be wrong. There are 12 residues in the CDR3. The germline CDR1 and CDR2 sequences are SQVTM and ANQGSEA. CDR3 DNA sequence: TGCAGCGTTACGGGACGTCAGGAGACCCAGTACTTC. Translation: CSVTGRQETQYF.

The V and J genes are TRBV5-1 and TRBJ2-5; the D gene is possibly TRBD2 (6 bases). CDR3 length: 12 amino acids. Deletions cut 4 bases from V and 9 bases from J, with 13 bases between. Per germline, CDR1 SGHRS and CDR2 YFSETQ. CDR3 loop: CASSPGARSQYF. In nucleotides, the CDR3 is TGCGCCAGCAGCCCGGGAGCCCGGTCCCAGTACTTC.

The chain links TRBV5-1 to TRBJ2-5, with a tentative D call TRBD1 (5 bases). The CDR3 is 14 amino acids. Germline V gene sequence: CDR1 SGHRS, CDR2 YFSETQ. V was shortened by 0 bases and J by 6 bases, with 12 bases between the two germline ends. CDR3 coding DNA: TGCGCCAGCAGCTTGGATGGCCAGGGAAAGACCCAGTACTTC. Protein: CASSLDGQGKTQYF.